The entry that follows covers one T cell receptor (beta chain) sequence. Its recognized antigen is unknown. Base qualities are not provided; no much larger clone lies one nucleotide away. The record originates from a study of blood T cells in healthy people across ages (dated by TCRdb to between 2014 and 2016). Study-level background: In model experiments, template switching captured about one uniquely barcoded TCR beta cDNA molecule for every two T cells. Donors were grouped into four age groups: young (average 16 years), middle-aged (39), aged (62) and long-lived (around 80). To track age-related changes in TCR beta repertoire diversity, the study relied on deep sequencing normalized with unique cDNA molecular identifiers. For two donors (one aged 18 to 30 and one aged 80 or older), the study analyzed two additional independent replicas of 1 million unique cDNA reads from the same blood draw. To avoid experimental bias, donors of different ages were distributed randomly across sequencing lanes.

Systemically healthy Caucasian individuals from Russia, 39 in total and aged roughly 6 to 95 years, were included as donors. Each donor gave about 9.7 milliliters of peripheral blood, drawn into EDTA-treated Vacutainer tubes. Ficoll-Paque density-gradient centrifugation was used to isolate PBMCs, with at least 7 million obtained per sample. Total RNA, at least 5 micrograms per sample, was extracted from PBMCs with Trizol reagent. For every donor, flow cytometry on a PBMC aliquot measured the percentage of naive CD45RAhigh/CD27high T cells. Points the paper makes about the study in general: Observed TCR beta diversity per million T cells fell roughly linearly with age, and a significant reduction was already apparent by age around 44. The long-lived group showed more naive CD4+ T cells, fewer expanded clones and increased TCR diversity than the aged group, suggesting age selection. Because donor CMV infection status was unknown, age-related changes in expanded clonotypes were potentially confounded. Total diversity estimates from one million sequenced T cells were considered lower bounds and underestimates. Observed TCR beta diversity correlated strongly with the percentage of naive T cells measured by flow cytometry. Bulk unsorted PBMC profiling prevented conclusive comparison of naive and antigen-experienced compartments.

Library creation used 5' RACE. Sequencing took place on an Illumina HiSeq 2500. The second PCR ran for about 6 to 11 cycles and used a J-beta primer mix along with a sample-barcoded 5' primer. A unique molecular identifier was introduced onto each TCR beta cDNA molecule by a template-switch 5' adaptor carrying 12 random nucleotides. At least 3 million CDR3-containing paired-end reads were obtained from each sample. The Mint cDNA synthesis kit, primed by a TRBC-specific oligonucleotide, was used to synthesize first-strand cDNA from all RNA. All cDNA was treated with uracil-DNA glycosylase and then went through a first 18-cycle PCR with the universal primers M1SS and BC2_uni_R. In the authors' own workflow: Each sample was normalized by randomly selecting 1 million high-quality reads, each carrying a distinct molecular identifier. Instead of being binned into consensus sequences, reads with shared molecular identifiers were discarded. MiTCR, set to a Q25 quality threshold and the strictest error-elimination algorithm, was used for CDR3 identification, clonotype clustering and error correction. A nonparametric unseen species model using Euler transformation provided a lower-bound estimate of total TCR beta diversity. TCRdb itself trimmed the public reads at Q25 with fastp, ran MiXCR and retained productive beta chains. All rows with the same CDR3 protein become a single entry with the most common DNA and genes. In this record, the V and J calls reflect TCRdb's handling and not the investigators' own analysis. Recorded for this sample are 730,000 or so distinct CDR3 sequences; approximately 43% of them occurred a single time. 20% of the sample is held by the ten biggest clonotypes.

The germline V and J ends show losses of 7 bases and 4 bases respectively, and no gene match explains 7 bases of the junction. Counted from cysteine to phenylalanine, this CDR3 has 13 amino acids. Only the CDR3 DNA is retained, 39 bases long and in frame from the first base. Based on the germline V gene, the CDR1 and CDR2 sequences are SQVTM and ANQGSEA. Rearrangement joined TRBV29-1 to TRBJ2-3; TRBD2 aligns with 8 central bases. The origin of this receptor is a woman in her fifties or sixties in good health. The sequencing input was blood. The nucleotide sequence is TGCAGCGACCACGGGGGGGCTGCAGATACGCAGTATTTT. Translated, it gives CSDHGGAADTQYF.